The rows below give T cell receptor beta chains drawn from one sample of a study of molecular identifiers for immune sequencing clone quantification. TCRdb recomputed calls from the PCR reads with MiXCR, one row per CDR3 protein. This table holds 400,000 to 600,000 distinct CDR3 sequences, about 21% found once. Sequenced input: naive CD8+ T cells from blood, with Jurkat cell RNA spiked in. These receptor sequences come from a human donor in good health. Some libraries in this study had Jurkat cell RNA spiked in. Each CDR3 is given with its conserved first and last residue. Fields, in order: clone size, D gene, V gene, J gene, CDR3 DNA, CDR3 protein. A D gene is named only where the DNA matches it firmly. Size values are once, few and many counts, or a class for expanded clones, and some rows have none.

many	TRBD1	TRBV19	TRBJ2-7	TGTGCCAGCAGCATGGGACAGGCCTACGAGCAGTACTTC	CASSMGQAYEQYF
.	TRBD1	TRBV27	TRBJ1-5	TGTGCCAGCAGTTTATTTGGGACAGGGTGGAATCAGCCCCAGCATTTT	CASSLFGTGWNQPQHF
few	TRBD1	TRBV5-5	TRBJ2-7	TGTGCCAGCAGCTTGGGAGGACAGGCGTCCTACGAGCAGTACTTC	CASSLGGQASYEQYF
few	.	TRBV13	TRBJ2-1	TGTGCCAGCTCGGGGGTGCTTAGCTCCTACAATGAGCAGTTCTTC	CASSGVLSSYNEQFF
many	TRBD2	TRBV25-1	TRBJ2-5	TGTGCCAGCAGTGATGGAGCGGGGGAACGAGAGACCCAGTACTTC	CASSDGAGERETQYF
many	TRBD1	TRBV7-9	TRBJ1-4	TGTGCCAGCAGCTTATTTACAGGGGATGAAAAACTGTTTTTT	CASSLFTGDEKLFF
few	.	TRBV27	TRBJ2-7	TGTGCCAGCAGCTCCAGGGACGCGAGCTCCTACGAGCAGTACTTC	CASSSRDASSYEQYF
many	.	TRBV29-1	TRBJ2-3	TGCAGCGTCACACAGATTACAGATACGCAGTATTTT	CSVTQITDTQYF
.	.	TRBV27	TRBJ2-5	TGTGCCAGTAACACCCGAAGGGGGACCCAGTACTTC	CASNTRRGTQYF
.	TRBD2	TRBV27	TRBJ2-7	TGTGCCAGCAGACCTACTAGCGGGGCCTCCTACGAGCAGTACTTC	CASRPTSGASYEQYF
few	TRBD1	TRBV2	TRBJ1-6	TGTGCCAGCAGTGGGGCAGGGGGTAATTCACCCCTCCACTTT	CASSGAGGNSPLHF
.	.	TRBV11-2	TRBJ1-4	TGTGCCAGCAGCTTAGTCGGGGAAGCGGATGAAAAACTGTCTTTT	CASSLVGEADEKLSF